Presented here are 32 T cell receptor beta chains from one specimen sequenced in a study of Graves' ophthalmopathy and Graves' hyperthyroidism. RNA served as the template for amplifying TCR beta CDR3 regions. RT-PCR was first run with HTBI primers, then multiplex PCR in a second round. MiXCR was run by TCRdb on the multiplex PCR reads, yielding one entry per CDR3 protein. Here the sample spans just over 400,000 distinct CDR3 sequences, under 25% being singletons. What was sequenced was peripheral blood. Receptors originate from a young woman with stable Graves' hyperthyroidism.

The V gene is TRBV2, the J gene TRBJ1-2, with TRBD1 matching over 9 bases. CDR1 and CDR2 from the germline V gene are SNHLY and FYNNEI. Trimming removed 8 bases from V and 1 base from J; junction bases left unmatched: 17. This CDR3 contains 18 residues. DNA of the CDR3: TGTGCCAGCGGCAAAGGGTGGGACAGGGTACGGGTTAACTATGGCTACACCTTC. Its translation is CASGKGWDRVRVNYGYTF.

This clonotype has just a few counts. The V gene is TRBV7-9, the J gene TRBJ2-7; possible D gene TRBD1, 6 bases. Germline V gene lookup returns CDR1 SEHNR and CDR2 FQNEAQ (reference sequence). The CDR3 totals 14 residues. V lost 3 bases to trimming and J lost 2 bases, with 11 bases between them. The CDR3 nucleotides read TGTGCCAGCAGCTTTTCTCCAGGGGCCTACGAGCAGTACTTC. Its protein product is CASSFSPGAYEQYF.

The table lists this clonotype with many counts. This chain joins TRBV12-3 or TRBV12-4 and TRBJ2-2; D gene unclear. V lost 3 bases to trimming and J lost 4 bases, with 9 bases between them. The CDR3 sequence is 14 residues long. The DNA of the CDR3 is TGTGCCAGCAGTTTTTCTACGTTCACCGGGGAGCTGTTTTTT. Its translation: CASSFSTFTGELFF.

This chain uses TRBV5-1 with TRBJ2-5; no firm D call. Germline CDR1 is SGHRS and CDR2 is YFSETQ. This CDR3 contains 15 residues. V lost 4 bases and J lost 2, with 15 bases in between. CDR3 in DNA: TGCGCCAGCAGCCCGTCCTACTCGTCACAAGAGACCCAGTACTTC. The encoded protein is CASSPSYSSQETQYF.

This clonotype was found many times. The chain links TRBV14 to TRBJ2-5, with no clear D. V was clipped by 0 bases and J by 1 base, with 9 bases between them. The CDR3 contains 15 residues. Germline CDR1 and CDR2: SGHDN and FVKESK. The DNA for the CDR3 is TGTGCCAGCAGCCAAGATGAGGTTCCCCAAGAGACCCAGTACTTC. The encoded protein is CASSQDEVPQETQYF.

Notes on this clonotype: A much larger clonotype is one base distant, so this may be a read error. The gene calls are TRBV12-3 or TRBV12-4 and TRBJ1-3; D perhaps matches TRBD1 (6 bases). V was pared by 7 bases and J by 1 base, with 11 bases between. This CDR3 is built from 14 residues. The CDR3 loop is CASTKGTSGNTIYF. The CDR3 bases are TGTGCCAGCACCAAAGGGACATCTGGAAACACCATATATTTT.

This clonotype was seen ten or more times. The chain employs TRBV6-2 or TRBV6-3 and TRBJ2-2, with TRBD2 matching 15 bases. Per germline, CDR1 MNHEY and CDR2 SVGEGT. The V segment lost 7 bases and the J segment 5 bases; nucleotides outside the gene matches: 11. This CDR3 has 18 amino acids. CDR3 nucleotides: TGTGCCAGCACCCTTAGGACTAGCGGGAGGGCCTCTACCGGGGAGCTGTTTTTT. Translated: CASTLRTSGRASTGELFF.

This clonotype was detected ten times or more. V gene TRBV19 combines with J gene TRBJ1-5; TRBD1 is a possible D gene (6 bases). Germline CDR1 and CDR2: LNHDA and SQIVND (reference sequence). The CDR3 spans 15 residues. Trimming took off 10 bases at V and 0 bases at J, with 16 bases between the two ends. The CDR3 DNA is TGTGCCACAACCCAGGGGAAGGATAGCAATCAGCCCCAGCATTTT. Translation gives CATTQGKDSNQPQHF.

This clonotype was recorded at least ten times. CDR3 sequence: CASSPRQGLYEQYF. In nucleotides, the CDR3 is TGTGCCAGCAGTCCCCGACAGGGTTTGTACGAGCAGTACTTC. The rearrangement links TRBV27 to TRBJ2-7; TRBD1 aligns across 7 bases. This CDR3 spans 14 amino acids. Germline lookup yields CDR1 MNHEY and CDR2 SMNVEV (reference sequence). The junction had 8 bases not matched to a gene; V was cut back by 5 bases and J by 4 bases.

This clonotype showed up just once. The V gene is TRBV10-3, the J gene TRBJ1-5; D is unclear. V shed 0 bases and J shed 8 bases, with 8 bases lying between them. Germline V gene lookup returns CDR1 ENHRY and CDR2 SYGVKD. CDR3 length equals 13 residues. CDR3 in DNA: TGTGCCATCAGTGAGTCGGGGTCGGAGCCCCAGCATTTT. Its translation: CAISESGSEPQHF.

This clonotype has a count of ten or more. The chain couples TRBV9 to TRBJ1-2; weak D call: TRBD1 (6 bases). V lost 2 bases and J lost 2, with 13 bases in between. CDR1 is SGDLS and CDR2 is YYNGEE in the germline V gene. The CDR3 covers 15 residues. The CDR3 DNA follows: TGTGCCAGCAGCGTCTCAGGCAGGGGAAACTATGGCTACACCTTC. The encoded protein is CASSVSGRGNYGYTF. The variable domain in full, with the rest retrieved from reference TRBV9 and TRBJ1-2, is DSGVTQTPKHLITATGQRVTLRCSPRSGDLSVYWYQQSLDQGLQFLIQYYNGEERAKGNILERFSAQQFPDLHSELNLSSLELGDSALYFCASSVSGRGNYGYTFGSGTRLTVV.

This clonotype was observed many times. This chain uses TRBV28 with TRBJ1-6, with TRBD1 matching 10 bases. J lost 10 bases, V lost 5 bases, and 5 bases had no gene match. CDR1 and CDR2 from the germline V gene are MDHEN and SYDVKM. The CDR3 consists of 14 residues. In DNA form, the CDR3 reads TGTGCCAGCAGTCCAGGGACAGGGGTCTCACCCCTCCACTTT. It specifies CASSPGTGVSPLHF.

This clonotype was found many times. The V call is TRBV7-2, the J call TRBJ2-7; a weak D match, TRBD2 (5 bases). The CDR3 totals 15 residues. CDR1 is SGHTA and CDR2 is FQGNSA in the germline V gene. Trimming stripped 5 bases from V and 3 bases from J, with 17 bases between. CDR3 sequence (DNA): TGTGCCAGCAGCGGGCGAAGGGAGACCAACTACGAGCAGTACTTC. Its translation is CASSGRRETNYEQYF. The whole variable domain, filled in from reference TRBV7-2 and TRBJ2-7, reads GAGVSQSPSNKVTEKGKDVELRCDPISGHTALYWYRQSLGQGLEFLIYFQGNSAPDKSGLPSDRFSAERTGGSVSTLTIQRTQQEDSAVYLCASSGRRETNYEQYFGPGTRLTVT.

In this sample, this clonotype turned up a few times. The chain combines TRBV20-1 with TRBJ2-5, with 16 bases that match TRBD2. V was pared by 1 base and J by 5 bases, with 7 bases of the junction left unmatched. Germline assignment: CDR1 DFQATT and CDR2 SNEGSKA (reference sequence). This CDR3 comprises 17 residues. The CDR3 sequence is CSARGGLAGGPSETQYF. The CDR3 DNA sequence: TGCAGTGCTAGAGGGGGACTAGCGGGAGGGCCCTCGGAGACCCAGTACTTC.

This clonotype was seen many times. The chain uses TRBV6-1 and TRBJ1-1, with D hard to call. Germline V gene data show CDR1 as MNHNS and CDR2 as SASEGT. The CDR3 runs to 12 residues. V gave up 6 bases and J gave up 0 bases, with 5 bases separating them. CDR3 region: CASRSLNTEAFF. The CDR3 nucleotides read TGTGCCAGCAGGTCCCTGAACACTGAAGCTTTCTTT.

This clonotype has a count of ten or more. This CDR3 reads CASGGDFYEQYF. CDR3 DNA: TGTGCCAGCGGTGGCGATTTCTACGAGCAGTACTTC. The chain joins TRBV7-9 to TRBJ2-7; no definite D call. The CDR3 contains 12 residues. CDR1 SEHNR and CDR2 FQNEAQ come from the germline V gene (reference sequence). V shed 8 bases and J shed 3 bases, with 11 bases lying between them.

This clonotype was detected ten times or more. The V gene is TRBV5-1, the J gene TRBJ2-5; a weak D match, TRBD1 (5 bases). Trimming took 1 base from V and 5 from J, leaving 15 bases between them. The CDR3 contains 15 residues. Germline CDR1 and CDR2: SGHRS and YFSETQ. This chain's CDR3 is CASSLRRQPLETQYF. In DNA, the CDR3 is TGCGCCAGCAGCTTGCGCCGACAGCCGCTGGAGACCCAGTACTTC.

The rearrangement uses TRBV5-1 and TRBJ1-2; possibly TRBD1 for D (5 bases). From germline, CDR1 is SGHRS and CDR2 YFSETQ. The V end lost 0 bases, the J end lost 0 bases, and 9 bases lay between the germline ends. The CDR3 totals 15 residues. The chain's CDR3 is CASSLEGNSNYGYTF. CDR3 sequence (DNA): TGCGCCAGCAGCTTGGAGGGGAACTCTAACTATGGCTACACCTTC.

The genes are TRBV6-1 and TRBJ1-3; D is perhaps TRBD1 (5 bases). Germline CDR1 and CDR2: MNHNS and SASEGT. The CDR3 spans 14 residues. V lost 6 bases and J lost 1, with 10 bases in between. CDR3 nucleotides: TGTGCCAGCAGAAAGGGGTATTCTGGAAACACCATATATTTT. Residues: CASRKGYSGNTIYF.

This clonotype was seen more than once but under ten times. The chain uses TRBV7-9 and TRBJ2-7; D gene uncertain. CDR3 length equals 15 residues. Germline CDR1 SEHNR, CDR2 FQNEAQ (reference sequence). V was clipped by 1 base and J by 0 bases, with 10 bases between them. The CDR3 DNA reads as TGTGCCAGCAGCTTAGGTCCACAGACCTCCTACGAGCAGTACTTC. This encodes CASSLGPQTSYEQYF. Filled out from reference TRBV7-9 and TRBJ2-7, the complete variable domain reads DTGVSQNPRHKITKRGQNVTFRCDPISEHNRLYWYRQTLGQGPEFLTYFQNEAQLEKSRLLSDRFSAERPKGSFSTLEIQRTEQGDSAMYLCASSLGPQTSYEQYFGPGTRLTVT.

Many counts were recorded for this clonotype. V and J are TRBV18 and TRBJ1-2; no reliable D call. The CDR3 has 12 residues. V was cut by 5 bases and J by 8 bases, with 12 bases left in between. From germline, CDR1 is KGHSH and CDR2 LQKENI. The CDR3 region is CASSKRSSGYTF. DNA for the CDR3: TGTGCCAGCTCAAAGAGAAGCTCAGGCTACACCTTC.

This clonotype was seen repeatedly, ten times or more. J is TRBJ2-5 and V is TRBV6-2 or TRBV6-3, with unresolved D. Germline-derived CDR1 and CDR2 are MNHEY and SVGEGT. V dropped 10 bases and J dropped 4 bases, with 19 bases sitting between them. There are 14 residues in the CDR3. CDR3 amino acids: CATTQRRGGETQYF. The CDR3 nucleotides read TGTGCCACCACCCAACGTCGAGGCGGAGAGACCCAGTACTTC.

This clonotype showed up many times. The chain carries TRBV7-8 and TRBJ2-7; 8 nucleotides align to TRBD2. V trimming: 4 bases; J trimming: 1 base; junction bases outside the gene matches: 9. This CDR3 has 16 residues. The V gene's germline CDR1 is SGHVS and CDR2 FQNEAQ. CDR3 region: CASSSDWPGGSYEQYF. In DNA form, the CDR3 reads TGTGCCAGCAGCTCCGATTGGCCGGGAGGGTCCTACGAGCAGTACTTC. Using reference TRBV7-8 and TRBJ2-7 for the parts outside the CDR3, the full variable domain is GAGVSQSPRYKVAKRGQDVALRCDPISGHVSLFWYQQALGQGPEFLTYFQNEAQLDKSGLPSDRFFAERPEGSVSTLKIQRTQQEDSAVYLCASSSDWPGGSYEQYFGPGTRLTVT.

In its sample, this clonotype was seen many times. The rearrangement uses TRBV5-1 and TRBJ2-7, with D tentatively TRBD1 (5 bases). Deletions cut 2 bases from V and 4 bases from J, with 10 bases between. The germline gives CDR1 SGHRS, CDR2 YFSETQ. CDR3 length: 13 residues. DNA for the CDR3: TGCGCCAGCAGCTTTGGCCCAGGGTACGAGCAGTACTTC. Translated: CASSFGPGYEQYF.

The chain combines TRBV5-1 with TRBJ2-7; 12 bases map to TRBD2. Germline assignment: CDR1 SGHRS and CDR2 YFSETQ. J was trimmed by 5 bases and V by 4 bases; bases with no gene match: 7. CDR3 size: 15 residues. The CDR3 here is CASSRLAGASHEQYF. The CDR3 DNA reads TGCGCCAGCAGCAGACTAGCGGGGGCAAGCCACGAGCAGTACTTC. The full variable domain, with the rest looked up from reference TRBV5-1 and TRBJ2-7, is KAGVTQTPRYLIKTRGQQVTLSCSPISGHRSVSWYQQTPGQGLQFLFEYFSETQRNKGNFPGRFSGRQFSNSRSEMNVSTLELGDSALYLCASSRLAGASHEQYFGPGTRLTVT.

This clonotype was seen only a few times. The gene calls are TRBV9 and TRBJ2-7; D may correspond to TRBD1 or TRBD2 (5 bases each). The CDR3 totals 15 residues. Germline V gene lookup returns CDR1 SGDLS and CDR2 YYNGEE. Trimming removed 0 bases from V and 2 bases from J, with 12 bases in between. DNA for the CDR3: TGTGCCAGCAGCGTAGGGGGACCGGGACCCTACGAGCAGTACTTC. This codes for CASSVGGPGPYEQYF. Full variable domain (missing parts from reference TRBV9 and TRBJ2-7): DSGVTQTPKHLITATGQRVTLRCSPRSGDLSVYWYQQSLDQGLQFLIQYYNGEERAKGNILERFSAQQFPDLHSELNLSSLELGDSALYFCASSVGGPGPYEQYFGPGTRLTVT.

In its sample, this clonotype was seen many times. The chain couples TRBV7-2 to TRBJ1-2; TRBD1 might be the D (6 bases). Germline CDR1 is SGHTA and CDR2 is FQGNSA. The CDR3 has 14 amino acids. Trimming removed 2 bases from V and 4 bases from J, with 11 bases in between. In nucleotides, the CDR3 is TGTGCCAGCAGCTTAAGAGGACAGTTCTATGGCTACACCTTC. This gives the protein CASSLRGQFYGYTF.

This clonotype was recorded many times. This chain links TRBV20-1 with TRBJ2-7; TRBD2 matches at 8 bases. The CDR3 runs to 15 residues. The V gene end was trimmed by 3 bases and the J gene end by 0 bases; junction bases not matched to a gene: 7. The germline CDR1 and CDR2 sequences are DFQATT and SNEGSKA (reference sequence). CDR3 sequence (DNA): TGCAGTGCTAGGGCAATACTAGCGGTCTCCTACGAGCAGTACTTC. Its protein product is CSARAILAVSYEQYF.

This clonotype was seen at least ten times. This chain links TRBV24-1 with TRBJ1-5; TRBD1 agrees at 9 bases. This CDR3 has 18 amino acids. Trimming cost V 6 bases and J 0 bases; bases outside gene matches: 11. Germline V lookup: CDR1 KGHDR, CDR2 SFDVKD. CDR3 sequence (DNA): TGTGCCACCAGTTCCCGGGACAGGGTTTTTAATAGCAATCAGCCCCAGCATTTT. Translation gives CATSSRDRVFNSNQPQHF.

This clonotype was seen repeatedly, ten times or more. This chain connects TRBV6-2 or TRBV6-3 to TRBJ2-6, with TRBD1 matching 12 bases. The V segment lost 1 base and the J segment 2 bases; nucleotides outside the gene matches: 12. Germline V CDR1 and CDR2: MNHEY, SVGEGT. This CDR3 contains 21 residues. The CDR3 loop reads CASSYWDRGPFVKAGANVLTF. Written as DNA, the CDR3 is TGTGCCAGCAGTTACTGGGACAGGGGGCCCTTTGTGAAAGCTGGGGCCAACGTCCTGACTTTC.

This clonotype appeared many times. The gene calls are TRBV28 and TRBJ2-7; 10 nucleotides match TRBD1. The CDR3 is 15 residues long. Germline trimming cut 5 bases from V and 1 base from J; bases unmatched to any gene: 5. Germline assignment: CDR1 MDHEN and CDR2 SYDVKM. CDR3 sequence (DNA): TGTGCCAGCAGTGAGACAGGGGGCGTGTCCTACGAGCAGTACTTC. This gives the protein CASSETGGVSYEQYF.

This clonotype was seen ten or more times. This CDR3 is CAWSVTSGFQETQYF. The CDR3 DNA follows: TGTGCCTGGAGTGTAACTAGCGGGTTTCAAGAGACCCAGTACTTC. This rearrangement joins TRBV30 to TRBJ2-5; 9 nucleotides line up with TRBD2. Germline values: CDR1 GTSNPN, CDR2 SVGIG (reference sequence). The CDR3 extends over 15 amino acids. The ends lost 0 bases at V and 2 bases at J; junction bases unmatched: 4.